The 32 T cell receptor beta chains given below trace back to one sample, sequenced in a study of control samples from healthy donors and cancer patients. Here immunoSEQ multiplex PCR was the method, and the copy in TCRdb shows in-frame clones only, minus some. The sample yields about 130,000 clones, about 91% seen once. Sequencing used blood. These receptors originate from a man aged 18 to 30 in good health.

There are a few counts of this clone. The chain couples TRBV6-6 to TRBJ1-1, with TRBD1 as a possible D gene (6 bases). Per germline, CDR1 MNHNY and CDR2 SVGAGI (reference sequence). V was clipped by 2 bases and J by 7 bases, with 11 bases between them. The length of the CDR3 is 13 residues. Here the CDR3 DNA reads TGTGCCAGCAGTTACACTCGGACAGATGAAGCTTTCTTT. Encoded protein: CASSYTRTDEAFF.

The chain couples TRBV2 to TRBJ1-2, with 7 bases that match TRBD1. Germline V gives CDR1 SNHLY, CDR2 FYNNEI. The CDR3 runs to 14 residues. Trimming removed 8 bases from V and 6 bases from J; junction bases left unmatched: 12. As DNA, the CDR3 is TGTGCCAGCCATGTCAGCAGGGGGTGGGATGGCTACACCTTC. Encoded protein: CASHVSRGWDGYTF.

The genes are TRBV29-1 and TRBJ1-1; no firm D call. CDR1 is SQVTM and CDR2 is ANQGSEA in the germline V gene. V lost 5 bases and J lost 4, with 11 bases in between. The CDR3 consists of 12 residues. As DNA, the CDR3 is TGCAGCGTTTTGGTCGGTGGCACTGAAGCTTTCTTT. This gives the protein CSVLVGGTEAFF.

CDR3 DNA: TGTGCCAGCAGTTTATCTGGGACAGGGGGAATCTACTATGGCTACACCTTC. It codes for CASSLSGTGGIYYGYTF. This sequence joins TRBV27 and TRBJ1-2, with 11 bases that match TRBD1. The CDR3 extends over 17 amino acids. Germline V gives CDR1 MNHEY, CDR2 SMNVEV (reference sequence). With V trimmed by 0 bases and J by 3 bases, 6 bases remained unmatched.

In this sample, this clone turned up a few times. The gene calls are TRBV2 and TRBJ1-2; perhaps TRBD1 as D (5 bases). This CDR3 has 15 amino acids. CDR1 is SNHLY and CDR2 is FYNNEI in the germline V gene. Trimming removed 6 bases at V and 4 bases at J, with 18 bases between. Here the CDR3 reads CASRPPLDSIYGYTF. The CDR3 DNA reads as TGTGCCAGCAGACCCCCCCTCGACAGCATCTATGGCTACACCTTC.

The chain carries TRBV24-1 and TRBJ2-2, with D hard to call. CDR1 and CDR2 (germline): KGHDR, SFDVKD. Trimming shortened V by 4 bases and J by 3 bases, and 5 bases separated the two germline ends. The CDR3 spans 13 residues. For the CDR3, the DNA is TGTGCCACCAGTGACCACTACACCGGGGAGCTGTTTTTT. Residues: CATSDHYTGELFF.

V and J are TRBV10-3 and TRBJ2-3; TRBD1 agrees at 7 bases. The CDR3 extends over 16 amino acids. With 5 bases clipped from V and 0 bases from J, the junction kept 8 bases outside the gene matches. Germline V gene data show CDR1 as ENHRY and CDR2 as SYGVKD. The CDR3 sequence: CAISNDRDRSTDTQYF. In DNA, the CDR3 is TGTGCCATCAGTAACGACCGGGACAGAAGCACAGATACGCAGTATTTT.

The rearrangement uses TRBV6-6 and TRBJ2-7; D is perhaps TRBD2 (6 bases). Trimming removed 2 bases from V and 7 bases from J, with 18 bases in between. The CDR3 is 15 amino acids. The germline V gene encodes CDR1 MNHNY and CDR2 SVGAGI (reference sequence). CDR3 protein: CASSYVYPSGGEQYF. The CDR3 nucleotides are TGTGCCAGCAGTTACGTGTACCCCAGTGGGGGGGAGCAGTACTTC.

The chain joins TRBV10-3 to TRBJ2-7; 8 bases are a match to TRBD1. This CDR3 is built from 13 residues. V lost 6 bases and J lost 4; bases outside the gene matches: 5. Germline lookup yields CDR1 ENHRY and CDR2 SYGVKD. This CDR3 is CAIRTDRGYEQYF. The CDR3 DNA reads TGTGCCATCAGGACCGACAGGGGATACGAGCAGTACTTC.

V and J are TRBV5-1 and TRBJ1-3; D unresolved. This CDR3 has 14 residues. Germline values: CDR1 SGHRS, CDR2 YFSETQ. The V end lost 5 bases, the J end lost 5 bases, and 14 bases lay between the germline ends. CDR3 residues: CASSVGSERNTIYF. As DNA, the CDR3 is TGCGCCAGCAGTGTGGGGTCGGAACGAAACACCATATATTTT. Drawing the rest from reference TRBV5-1 and TRBJ1-3, the complete variable domain is KAGVTQTPRYLIKTRGQQVTLSCSPISGHRSVSWYQQTPGQGLQFLFEYFSETQRNKGNFPGRFSGRQFSNSRSEMNVSTLELGDSALYLCASSVGSERNTIYFGEGSWLTVV.

The chain combines TRBV30 with TRBJ2-2; no clear D gene. V lost 2 bases, J lost 2 bases, and 15 bases lay in between. Germline V gene sequence: CDR1 GTSNPN, CDR2 SVGIG (reference sequence). CDR3 length: 16 residues. CDR3 sequence: CAWSPFAGVNTGELFF. The CDR3 bases are TGTGCCTGGAGTCCGTTCGCTGGGGTTAACACCGGGGAGCTGTTTTTT.

This clone was seen a few times. V and J are TRBV6-2 or TRBV6-3 and TRBJ1-6, with TRBD1 as a possible D gene (6 bases). This CDR3 spans 16 amino acids. V gave up 6 bases and J gave up 7 bases, with 19 bases separating them. Germline V gene lookup returns CDR1 MNHEY and CDR2 SVGEGT. The CDR3 here is CASSQLRGGGNSPLHF. In DNA form, the CDR3 reads TGTGCCAGCAGCCAACTGCGGGGAGGGGGGAATTCACCCCTCCACTTT.

The CDR3 DNA reads TGTGCCTGGAAGAGGTGGGGACCCTATGGCTACACCTTC. Translation: CAWKRWGPYGYTF. The genes are TRBV30 and TRBJ1-2, with D perhaps TRBD1 (5 bases). CDR1 and CDR2 (germline): GTSNPN, SVGIG (reference sequence). V lost 4 bases, J lost 4 bases, and 13 bases lay in between. The CDR3 consists of 13 residues. Full variable domain (rest looked up from reference TRBV30 and TRBJ1-2): SQTIHQWPATLVQPVGSPLSLECTVEGTSNPNLYWYRQAAGRGLQLLFYSVGIGQISSEVPQNLSASRPQDRQFILSSKKLLLSDSGFYLCAWKRWGPYGYTFGSGTRLTVV.

This clone was seen only once. V usage is TRBV5-1 and J usage is TRBJ1-4; no firm D call. This CDR3 comprises 14 residues. Deletions cut 0 bases from V and 4 bases from J, with 7 bases between. Germline CDR1 reads SGHRS; CDR2 reads YFSETQ. CDR3 bases: TGCGCCAGCAGCTTGGGACCGATTAATGAAAAACTGTTTTTT. Protein sequence: CASSLGPINEKLFF.

The chain combines TRBV2 with TRBJ1-6; 7 bases align to TRBD1. Germline trimming cut 7 bases from V and 6 bases from J; bases unmatched to any gene: 3. This CDR3 is built from 13 residues. Germline values: CDR1 SNHLY, CDR2 FYNNEI. The CDR3 nucleotides are TGTGCCAGCATCGGGGACAGTAATTCACCCCTCCACTTT. This encodes CASIGDSNSPLHF.

J is TRBJ2-3 and V is TRBV7-9; D is ambiguous. The CDR3 covers 16 residues. Germline V gene lookup returns CDR1 SEHNR and CDR2 FQNEAQ (reference sequence). The V gene lost 3 bases and the J gene lost 2 bases, with 15 bases spanning the gap. CDR3 nucleotides: TGTGCCAGCAGCTTTCCCCCCGGCAGCCACACAGATACGCAGTATTTT. This encodes CASSFPPGSHTDTQYF.

Turning to this clone: Additional DNA sequences in this sample encode the identical CDR3. J is TRBJ1-1 and V is TRBV27; D not certain. Trimming took 1 base from V and 1 from J, leaving 4 bases between them. The CDR3 extends over 13 amino acids. CDR1 is MNHEY, CDR2 SMNVEV, per germline (reference sequence). CDR3: CASSLLGNTEAFF. The CDR3, as DNA: TGTGCCAGCAGTTTATTAGGGAACACTGAAGCTTTCTTT.

The J gene is TRBJ1-1, the V gene TRBV7-3, with D unclear. Trimming removed 1 base at V and 4 bases at J, with 19 bases between. The CDR3 loop spans 17 amino acids. The germline CDR1 and CDR2 sequences are SGHTA and FQGTGA. The CDR3 loop reads CASSLMGLGSGFTEAFF. Here the CDR3 DNA reads TGTGCCAGCAGCTTAATGGGTCTAGGGTCGGGGTTCACTGAAGCTTTCTTT.

This chain links TRBV5-1 with TRBJ1-2; D might be TRBD1 (6 bases). This CDR3 is 13 amino acids long. The V gene lost 3 bases and the J gene lost 8 bases, with 14 bases spanning the gap. Germline V gives CDR1 SGHRS, CDR2 YFSETQ. CDR3 bases: TGCGCCAGCAGCTCCACCCGTAGGGGGGGCTACACCTTC. It is translated as CASSSTRRGGYTF.

This chain links TRBV18 with TRBJ1-3; D may be TRBD1 (6 bases). Germline V lookup: CDR1 KGHSH, CDR2 LQKENI. The CDR3 covers 14 residues. Trimming removed 4 bases at V and 3 bases at J, with 10 bases between. CDR3 loop: CASSRTEGGNTIYF. CDR3 bases: TGTGCCAGCTCACGGACAGAAGGTGGAAACACCATATATTTT.

The chain employs TRBV5-5 and TRBJ1-5; D ambiguous. The germline CDR1 and CDR2 sequences are SGHKS and YYEKEE (reference sequence). This CDR3 comprises 15 residues. With 0 bases removed from V and 0 bases from J, the gap between germline ends came to 7 bases. For the CDR3, the DNA is TGTGCCAGCAGCTTGGAAGCAGATAGCAATCAGCCCCAGCATTTT. This codes for CASSLEADSNQPQHF.

This clone appeared once. The gene calls are TRBV6-5 and TRBJ2-7; no firm D call. V dropped 0 bases and J dropped 0 bases, with 9 bases sitting between them. The CDR3 consists of 15 residues. Per germline, CDR1 MNHEY and CDR2 SVGAGI. CDR3 sequence (DNA): TGTGCCAGCAGTTACTCGACCTACAGCTCCTACGAGCAGTACTTC. Amino acid sequence: CASSYSTYSSYEQYF.

The rearrangement joins TRBV27 to TRBJ2-3, with TRBD1 matching 7 bases. The CDR3 is made up of 13 amino acids. With V trimmed by 0 bases and J by 6 bases, 0 bases remained unmatched. Looked up from germline, CDR1 is MNHEY and CDR2 is SMNVEV (reference sequence). The CDR3 nucleotides are TGTGCCAGCAGTTTATCGACAGGGGATACGCAGTATTTT. It specifies CASSLSTGDTQYF.

The chain carries TRBV5-1 and TRBJ2-3; tentatively, D is TRBD1 (5 bases). V was trimmed by 2 bases and J by 0 bases, leaving 13 bases between them. CDR3 length: 16 amino acids. The germline V gene has CDR1 SGHRS and CDR2 YFSETQ. This chain's CDR3 is CASSLQAYASTDTQYF. CDR3 bases: TGCGCCAGCAGCTTACAGGCTTATGCTAGCACAGATACGCAGTATTTT.

The chain links TRBV5-1 to TRBJ2-7; D is perhaps TRBD2 (6 bases). This CDR3 region has 14 residues. The ends were cut back, 4 bases at V and 2 bases at J, with 13 bases in the middle. The V gene's germline CDR1 is SGHRS and CDR2 YFSETQ. This chain's CDR3 is CASSGGTLPYEQYF. The CDR3 coding sequence is TGCGCCAGCAGCGGCGGGACTCTTCCCTACGAGCAGTACTTC. Filled out from reference TRBV5-1 and TRBJ2-7, the complete variable domain reads KAGVTQTPRYLIKTRGQQVTLSCSPISGHRSVSWYQQTPGQGLQFLFEYFSETQRNKGNFPGRFSGRQFSNSRSEMNVSTLELGDSALYLCASSGGTLPYEQYFGPGTRLTVT.

This clone was counted once. The rearrangement joins TRBV2 to TRBJ1-1, with TRBD1 as a possible D gene (6 bases). This CDR3 contains 15 residues. Germline V gene lookup returns CDR1 SNHLY and CDR2 FYNNEI. V lost 4 bases and J 7 bases, leaving 19 bases between the germline ends. The CDR3 region is CASSASSGTRSEAFF. For the CDR3, the DNA is TGTGCCAGCAGTGCTTCATCCGGGACACGGAGTGAAGCTTTCTTT. Variable domain in full (rest from reference TRBV2 and TRBJ1-1): EPEVTQTPSHQVTQMGQEVILRCVPISNHLYFYWYRQILGQKVEFLVSFYNNEISEKSEIFDDQFSVERPDGSNFTLKIRSTKLEDSAMYFCASSASSGTRSEAFFGQGTRLTVV.

The chain combines TRBV5-1 with TRBJ2-7; D perhaps matches TRBD1 (5 bases). Per the germline V gene, CDR1 is SGHRS and CDR2 is YFSETQ. This CDR3 region has 14 residues. The V end lost 0 bases, the J end lost 2 bases, and 9 bases lay between the germline ends. The CDR3 sequence is CASSLDRSTYEQYF. CDR3 sequence (DNA): TGCGCCAGCAGCTTGGACAGGTCCACCTACGAGCAGTACTTC.

This clone was counted once. In the same sample, other DNA sequences code for this CDR3. The chain couples TRBV7-9 to TRBJ1-1, with D unclear. The CDR3 has 12 residues. The germline gives CDR1 SEHNR, CDR2 FQNEAQ (reference sequence). The germline V and J ends were trimmed by 5 bases and 5 bases, with 9 bases remaining between them. As DNA, the CDR3 is TGTGCCAGCAGCCCGGTGGGGACTGAAGCTTTCTTT. Its protein product is CASSPVGTEAFF.

The chain uses TRBV9 and TRBJ2-7; weak D call: TRBD2 (6 bases). The CDR3 is 15 amino acids. Germline V lookup: CDR1 SGDLS, CDR2 YYNGEE. The V gene lost 2 bases and the J gene lost 2 bases, with 14 bases spanning the gap. In DNA form, the CDR3 reads TGTGCCAGCAGCGTGGGGCGAGCGGGCCCCTACGAGCAGTACTTC. It encodes CASSVGRAGPYEQYF.

Worth noting for this clone: Other nucleotide sequences from this sample produce the same CDR3. J is TRBJ1-2 and V is TRBV2; tentatively, D is TRBD1 (6 bases). V was clipped by 5 bases and J by 2 bases, with 9 bases between them. The CDR3 sequence is 13 residues long. Germline V gives CDR1 SNHLY, CDR2 FYNNEI. The CDR3 sequence is CASSRTVNYGYTF. The CDR3 DNA follows: TGTGCCAGCAGTCGGACAGTAAACTATGGCTACACCTTC.

The chain uses TRBV3-1 (or the pseudogene TRBV3-2) and TRBJ1-5; D uncertain. CDR1 and CDR2 from the germline V gene are LGHDT and YNNKEL (reference sequence). There are 13 residues in the CDR3. The V and J ends lost 0 bases and 6 bases respectively, with 6 bases between them. The CDR3 spells CASSQDKVQPQHF. CDR3 DNA: TGTGCCAGCAGCCAAGACAAGGTTCAGCCCCAGCATTTT.

This chain uses TRBV27 with TRBJ2-6; the D gene could be TRBD1 or TRBD2 (6 bases each). Per germline, CDR1 MNHEY and CDR2 SMNVEV (reference sequence). This CDR3 has 17 residues. V was cut by 8 bases and J by 1 base, with 18 bases left in between. The CDR3 is CASGDWGAASGANVLTF. CDR3 sequence (DNA): TGTGCCAGCGGAGATTGGGGGGCCGCATCTGGGGCCAACGTCCTGACTTTC.